The 32 T cell receptor beta chains reported below all come from one sample, sequenced in a study of cytomegalovirus exposure and HLA in healthy donors. PCR used 60 Vbeta primers and 13 Jbeta primers. Using immunoSEQ multiplex PCR, the repertoire was profiled, and TCRdb retains in-frame clones only, with some absent. The table includes fewer than 150,000 clones, 65% to 85% detected once. Sequenced material: PBMCs. These receptors were obtained from a woman aged 25 to 39 in good health and CMV-seropositive.

The chain joins TRBV4-1 to TRBJ2-5; D might be TRBD2 (6 bases). The germline V gene encodes CDR1 MGHRA and CDR2 YSYEKL. V lost 3 bases, J lost 7 bases, and 21 bases lay in between. The CDR3 sequence is 16 residues long. The CDR3 loop is CASSHLAFVEEGTQYF. The CDR3 nucleotides read TGCGCCAGCAGCCATCTTGCCTTCGTCGAGGAGGGGACCCAGTACTTC.

The gene calls are TRBV6-6 and TRBJ2-7; 9 nucleotides align to TRBD1. Germline CDR1 reads MNHNY; CDR2 reads SVGAGI (reference sequence). V dropped 7 bases and J dropped 5; count of bases not matched to a gene: 9. The CDR3 has 14 residues. DNA of the CDR3: TGTGCCAGCAAACCGGGACAGGGAGTCCACGAGCAGTACTTC. This gives the protein CASKPGQGVHEQYF.

This chain joins TRBV6-1 and TRBJ2-5; 7 bases are shared with TRBD1. Germline V gives CDR1 MNHNS, CDR2 SASEGT. The CDR3 spans 12 residues. The J segment lost 5 bases and the V segment lost 7 bases, leaving 4 bases of the junction unmatched. As DNA, the CDR3 is TGTGCCAGCATAGGGACAGTCGAGACCCAGTACTTC. The encoded protein is CASIGTVETQYF.

The chain carries TRBV7-2 and TRBJ2-7; 9 bases align to TRBD2. This CDR3 comprises 16 residues. CDR1 is SGHTA and CDR2 is FQGNSA in the germline V gene. After removal of 5 bases from V and 1 base from J, the junction contained 9 bases not matched to a gene. Written as DNA, the CDR3 is TGTGCCAGCAGCCCGGTAGCGGGAGAAAGTTCCTACGAGCAGTACTTC. The encoded protein is CASSPVAGESSYEQYF.

A note on this clone: Within the sample, other DNA sequences also encode this same CDR3. The chain uses TRBV13 and TRBJ2-7; no definite D call. Deletions cut 5 bases from V and 0 bases from J, with 8 bases between. Per germline, CDR1 PRHDT and CDR2 FYEKMQ (reference sequence). The CDR3 has 13 residues. CDR3: CASSTGSSYEQYF. The CDR3 nucleotides read TGTGCCAGCAGCACCGGGTCCTCCTACGAGCAGTACTTC.

The CDR3 loop reads CASSVGGTSGFYEQYF. In DNA form, the CDR3 reads TGTGCCAGCAGCGTAGGAGGGACTAGCGGGTTCTACGAGCAGTACTTC. The V and J genes are TRBV9 and TRBJ2-7; TRBD2 matches 12 bases. The CDR3 has 16 residues. The J segment lost 3 bases and the V segment lost 0 bases, leaving 4 bases of the junction unmatched. CDR1 and CDR2 (germline): SGDLS, YYNGEE.

This clone was counted a few times. This chain connects TRBV10-1 to TRBJ2-2; no clear D. CDR1 WNHNN and CDR2 SYGVQD come from the germline V gene (reference sequence). V was trimmed by 3 bases and J by 2 bases, leaving 10 bases between them. CDR3 length: 15 residues. CDR3 sequence: CASSDPSYNTGELFF. The CDR3 DNA sequence: TGCGCCAGCAGTGACCCCTCTTATAACACCGGGGAGCTGTTTTTT.

The J gene is TRBJ2-1, the V gene TRBV19; D is unresolved. This CDR3 spans 15 amino acids. Germline V gene sequence: CDR1 LNHDA, CDR2 SQIVND (reference sequence). V was trimmed by 3 bases and J by 8 bases, leaving 17 bases between them. CDR3 region: CASSIRVESYDEQFF. CDR3 DNA sequence: TGTGCCAGTAGTATCCGGGTGGAGTCATACGATGAGCAGTTCTTC.

CDR3 sequence reads: CASSQLGVGVSGNTIYF. In nucleotides, the CDR3 is TGCGCCAGCAGCCAACTCGGGGTGGGAGTCTCTGGAAACACCATATATTTT. This chain connects TRBV4-1 to TRBJ1-3; D is uncertain. Germline values: CDR1 MGHRA, CDR2 YSYEKL. The V end was cut by 2 bases, the J end by 0 bases, with 14 bases between. This CDR3 region has 17 residues.

This sequence joins TRBV19 and TRBJ2-5, with D possibly being TRBD1 (7 bases). Trimming took 5 bases from V and 4 from J, leaving 11 bases between them. This CDR3 spans 13 amino acids. Germline CDR1 is LNHDA and CDR2 is SQIVND (reference sequence). CDR3: CASSVQGGETQYF. CDR3 DNA sequence: TGTGCCAGTAGTGTCCAGGGGGGAGAGACCCAGTACTTC.

A single count supports this clone. V usage is TRBV30 and J usage is TRBJ1-1; TRBD1 aligns across 7 bases. There are 13 residues in the CDR3. With V trimmed by 0 bases and J by 3 bases, 1 base remained unmatched. The germline V gene encodes CDR1 GTSNPN and CDR2 SVGIG (reference sequence). CDR3 residues: CAWSVQGDTEAFF. Written as DNA, the CDR3 is TGTGCCTGGAGTGTCCAGGGGGACACTGAAGCTTTCTTT. The full variable domain, rest sourced from reference TRBV30 and TRBJ1-1, is SQTIHQWPATLVQPVGSPLSLECTVEGTSNPNLYWYRQAAGRGLQLLFYSVGIGQISSEVPQNLSASRPQDRQFILSSKKLLLSDSGFYLCAWSVQGDTEAFFGQGTRLTVV.

Remarks on this clone: One end of the junction fails to match germline, which may point to a read error. This chain connects TRBV5-4 to TRBJ2-4, with a weak D call TRBD1 (6 bases). Germline-derived CDR1 and CDR2 are SGHNT and YYREEE (reference sequence). This CDR3 is built from 14 residues. The CDR3 region has the DNA TGTGCCGGCAGCGCCTGGACAGCTAAAAACATTCAGTACTTC. Protein: CAGSAWTAKNIQYF.

CDR3: CASSLGVGLAPSQGLVEQYF. In DNA form, the CDR3 reads TGCGCCAGCAGCTTGGGAGTGGGACTAGCGCCCTCTCAGGGGTTGGTCGAGCAGTACTTC. The V call is TRBV5-1, the J call TRBJ2-7; 10 nucleotides match TRBD2. The CDR3 runs to 20 residues. Germline CDR1 SGHRS, CDR2 YFSETQ. The junction had 21 bases not matched to a gene; V was cut back by 0 bases and J by 6 bases.

The gene calls are TRBV7-2 and TRBJ2-5, with a possible D match to TRBD2 (6 bases). The CDR3 runs 15 residues. Germline V lookup: CDR1 SGHTA, CDR2 FQGNSA. Trimming left V 4 bases short and J 2 bases short, with 14 bases between. This chain's CDR3 is CASSSRGAGQETQYF. In DNA, the CDR3 is TGTGCCAGCAGCTCCCGGGGAGCGGGTCAAGAGACCCAGTACTTC.

The chain is built from TRBV5-1 and TRBJ1-3; D may be TRBD1 (6 bases). With 4 bases removed from V and 0 bases from J, the gap between germline ends came to 14 bases. Germline V CDR1 and CDR2: SGHRS, YFSETQ. This CDR3 is built from 16 residues. The CDR3 reads CASSRDGQSSGNTIYF. CDR3 DNA: TGCGCCAGCAGCCGAGACGGACAGAGCTCTGGAAACACCATATATTTT.

The chain uses TRBV30 and TRBJ2-7; 10 bases fit TRBD2. Germline V gene data show CDR1 as GTSNPN and CDR2 as SVGIG (reference sequence). With 4 bases clipped from V and 0 bases from J, the junction kept 3 bases outside the gene matches. The CDR3 is 14 amino acids. CDR3 region: CAWTSGGLSYEQYF. The CDR3 region has the DNA TGTGCCTGGACTAGCGGGGGCCTCTCCTACGAGCAGTACTTC. Full variable domain (outside the CDR3, taken from reference TRBV30 and TRBJ2-7): SQTIHQWPATLVQPVGSPLSLECTVEGTSNPNLYWYRQAAGRGLQLLFYSVGIGQISSEVPQNLSASRPQDRQFILSSKKLLLSDSGFYLCAWTSGGLSYEQYFGPGTRLTVT.

The chain couples TRBV7-2 to TRBJ2-2, with 7 bases lining up with TRBD1. The CDR3 runs to 17 residues. V was pared by 0 bases and J by 0 bases, with 4 bases of the junction left unmatched. CDR1 and CDR2 (germline): SGHTA, FQGNSA. CDR3 residues: CASSLAGDRANTGELFF. CDR3 DNA sequence: TGTGCCAGCAGCTTAGCCGGAGACAGGGCGAACACCGGGGAGCTGTTTTTT.

V is TRBV6-5 and J is TRBJ2-1; tentatively, D is TRBD2 (5 bases). V lost 10 bases to trimming and J lost 1 base, with 14 bases between them. Germline-derived CDR1 and CDR2 are MNHEY and SVGAGI. The CDR3 has 14 amino acids. The CDR3 reads CATKADFSYNEQFF. CDR3 bases: TGTGCCACCAAAGCGGACTTTTCCTACAATGAGCAGTTCTTC.

The sample holds a few counts of this clone. The chain links TRBV11-2 to TRBJ1-3; 7 nucleotides line up with TRBD1. Germline CDR1 reads SGHAT; CDR2 reads FQNNGV. CDR3 size: 16 residues. V shed 4 bases and J 0 bases; nucleotides not matched to a gene: 6. The CDR3 coding sequence is TGTGCCAGCAGCTGGGGACAGTTAGACTCTGGAAACACCATATATTTT. Encoded protein: CASSWGQLDSGNTIYF.

The gene calls are TRBV28 and TRBJ1-1, with D unclear. The germline V gene has CDR1 MDHEN and CDR2 SYDVKM. Trimming removed 6 bases at V and 7 bases at J, with 6 bases between. The CDR3 is 10 amino acids. The CDR3 reads CASRSNEAFF. CDR3 in DNA: TGTGCCAGCAGGTCTAATGAAGCTTTCTTT.

J is TRBJ2-7 and V is TRBV19; 9 nucleotides match TRBD2. This CDR3 has 14 amino acids. Trimming at V came to 8 bases and at J to 2 bases, leaving 7 bases not matched to a gene. Germline V gene data show CDR1 as LNHDA and CDR2 as SQIVND (reference sequence). Written as DNA, the CDR3 is TGTGCCAGTGGGGGACTAGCTTGGCCCTACGAGCAGTACTTC. This sequence encodes CASGGLAWPYEQYF.

This clone was counted only a few times. The chain recombines TRBV29-1 with TRBJ2-5; 9 nucleotides line up with TRBD1. The CDR3 totals 15 residues. Germline V gene data show CDR1 as SQVTM and CDR2 as ANQGSEA. V gave up 7 bases and J gave up 4 bases; unmatched junction bases: 13. Written as DNA, the CDR3 is TGCAGCGGGGGTCCGGGACAGGGAATGGGAGAGACCCAGTACTTC. Encoded protein: CSGGPGQGMGETQYF.

This chain joins TRBV2 and TRBJ1-5; D is ambiguous. Germline values: CDR1 SNHLY, CDR2 FYNNEI. V was trimmed by 3 bases and J by 3 bases, leaving 6 bases between them. The CDR3 length is 13 residues. The CDR3 is CASSEDFNQPQHF. The CDR3 bases are TGTGCCAGCAGTGAGGACTTCAATCAGCCCCAGCATTTT.

This chain joins TRBV5-1 and TRBJ2-1, with a tentative D call TRBD1 (6 bases). Germline assignment: CDR1 SGHRS and CDR2 YFSETQ. The CDR3 sequence is 15 residues long. The V gene lost 2 bases and the J gene lost 6 bases, with 15 bases spanning the gap. CDR3 sequence (DNA): TGCGCCAGCAGCTTCAGGGGAGCAAGTCCCAATGAGCAGTTCTTC. Translation: CASSFRGASPNEQFF.

The chain employs TRBV6-1 and TRBJ2-1; 9 positions agree with TRBD2. The CDR3 spans 15 residues. Germline lookup yields CDR1 MNHNS and CDR2 SASEGT. V lost 5 bases to trimming and J lost 8 bases; unmatched junction nucleotides: 10. Here the CDR3 DNA reads TGTGCCAGCAGTCTGCTGGCGGGAGGGTACGATGAGCAGTTCTTC. It yields the protein CASSLLAGGYDEQFF.

CDR3 nucleotide sequence: TGCGCCAGCAGCTTCGGAGGGCCGGATACGCAGTATTTT. Its protein product is CASSFGGPDTQYF. The chain has TRBV5-1 and TRBJ2-3; perhaps TRBD2 as D (6 bases). This CDR3 is 13 amino acids long. With 2 bases removed from V and 6 bases from J, the gap between germline ends came to 10 bases. The germline gives CDR1 SGHRS, CDR2 YFSETQ.

This clone has a handful of counts. The chain is built from TRBV12-5 and TRBJ2-4; D perhaps matches TRBD2 (6 bases). The CDR3 is made up of 16 amino acids. Trimming removed 6 bases at V and 0 bases at J, with 15 bases between. CDR1 is LGHNT and CDR2 is FRNRAP in the germline V gene. Here the CDR3 DNA reads TGTGCTAGTGGCCGGGACTCATTCATAGCCAAAAACATTCAGTACTTC. Translation gives CASGRDSFIAKNIQYF.

The chain links TRBV30 to TRBJ1-1, with 10 bases identical to TRBD1. CDR1 GTSNPN and CDR2 SVGIG come from the germline V gene (reference sequence). There are 15 residues in the CDR3. The V gene end was trimmed by 2 bases and the J gene end by 6 bases; junction bases not matched to a gene: 9. CDR3 coding DNA: TGTGCCTGGAGTCAAACCGGGACAGGGGTTCCTGAAGCTTTCTTT. It translates to CAWSQTGTGVPEAFF.

Only one count was recorded for this clone. The chain joins TRBV6-5 to TRBJ2-7; D is perhaps TRBD2 (6 bases). This CDR3 comprises 15 residues. Germline V lookup: CDR1 MNHEY, CDR2 SVGAGI. Between the trimmed V and J ends, which lost 6 bases and 3 bases, there was a span of 18 bases. CDR3 region: CASRVGLSDRYEQYF. CDR3 bases: TGTGCCAGCAGAGTGGGACTCTCCGATCGCTACGAGCAGTACTTC.

The genes are TRBV14 and TRBJ2-5; no firm D call. Germline values: CDR1 SGHDN, CDR2 FVKESK. The V end was cut by 1 base, the J end by 5 bases, with 5 bases between. CDR3 size: 12 residues. CDR3 sequence (DNA): TGTGCCAGCAGCCAAGCTAGGGAGACCCAGTACTTC. This encodes CASSQARETQYF.

The chain recombines TRBV6-1 with TRBJ1-1; 7 bases map to TRBD1. The germline V gene encodes CDR1 MNHNS and CDR2 SASEGT. Trimming cost V 3 bases and J 1 base; bases outside gene matches: 2. This CDR3 is 14 amino acids long. DNA of the CDR3: TGTGCCAGCAGTGATAACAGGGGGAACACTGAAGCTTTCTTT. Its protein is CASSDNRGNTEAFF.

This clone was seen more than once but under ten times. This chain connects TRBV9 to TRBJ2-2; 7 nucleotides agree with TRBD1. The V segment lost 3 bases and the J segment 3 bases; nucleotides outside the gene matches: 11. The CDR3 is 17 amino acids. CDR1 is SGDLS, CDR2 YYNGEE, per germline. The CDR3 DNA follows: TGTGCCAGCAGCGCACCGACAGGGCTAGTCGACACCGGGGAGCTGTTTTTT. It codes for CASSAPTGLVDTGELFF.